The sequence of this T cell receptor beta chain was determined in a study of blood T cell repertoires in COVID-19. TCRdb's copy holds only in-frame clones and misses some; the assay was immunoSEQ multiplex PCR. The top ten clones hold 4% to 5% of a sample with more than 15,000 clones, about 90% of them seen once. The CDR3 loop spans 16 amino acids. Germline V gene lookup returns CDR1 LNHDA and CDR2 SQIVND (reference sequence). The germline V and J ends were trimmed by 5 bases and 0 bases, with 14 bases remaining between them. The chain uses TRBV19 and TRBJ2-4; D unclear. The clonotype comes from a human donor in a cohort sampled during active COVID-19. Material for sequencing was peripheral blood. CDR3 region: CASSPIVVLAKNIQYF. In DNA, the CDR3 is TGTGCCAGTAGTCCCATTGTAGTTCTAGCCAAAAACATTCAGTACTTC. The full variable domain, its missing parts supplied by reference TRBV19 and TRBJ2-4, is DGGITQSPKYLFRKEGQNVTLSCEQNLNHDAMYWYRQDPGQGLRLIYYSQIVNDFQKGDIAEGYSVSREKKESFPLTVTSAQKNPTAFYLCASSPIVVLAKNIQYFGAGTRLSVL.